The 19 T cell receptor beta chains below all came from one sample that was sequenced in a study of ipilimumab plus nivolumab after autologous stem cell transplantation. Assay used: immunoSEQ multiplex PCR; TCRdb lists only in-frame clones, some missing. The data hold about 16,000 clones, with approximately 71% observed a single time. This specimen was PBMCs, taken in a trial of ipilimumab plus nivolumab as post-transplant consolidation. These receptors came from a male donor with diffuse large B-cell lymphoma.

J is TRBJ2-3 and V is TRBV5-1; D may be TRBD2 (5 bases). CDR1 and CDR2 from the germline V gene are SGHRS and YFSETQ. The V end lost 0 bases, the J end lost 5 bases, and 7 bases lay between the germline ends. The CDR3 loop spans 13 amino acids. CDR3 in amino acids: CASSLEEGDTQYF. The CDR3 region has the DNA TGCGCCAGCAGCTTGGAAGAGGGAGATACGCAGTATTTT.

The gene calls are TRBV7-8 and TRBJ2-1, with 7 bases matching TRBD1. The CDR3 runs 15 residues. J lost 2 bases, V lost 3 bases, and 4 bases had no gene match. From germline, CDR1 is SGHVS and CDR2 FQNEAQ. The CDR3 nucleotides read TGTGCCAGCAGCTTCACGACAGGGACCTACAATGAGCAGTTCTTC. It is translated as CASSFTTGTYNEQFF.

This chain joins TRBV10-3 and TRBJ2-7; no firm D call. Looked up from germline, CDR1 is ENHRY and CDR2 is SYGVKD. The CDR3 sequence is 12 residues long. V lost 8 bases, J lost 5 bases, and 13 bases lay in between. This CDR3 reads CAIGDSANEQYF. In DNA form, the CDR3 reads TGTGCCATCGGCGATTCGGCGAACGAGCAGTACTTC.

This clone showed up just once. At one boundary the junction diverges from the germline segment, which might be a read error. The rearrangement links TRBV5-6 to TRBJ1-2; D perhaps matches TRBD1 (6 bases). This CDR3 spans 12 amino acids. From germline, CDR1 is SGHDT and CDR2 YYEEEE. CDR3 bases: TGTGCCAGCAGCTTGTCCGGTCCTCGGGGGCACTTC. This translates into CASSLSGPRGHF.

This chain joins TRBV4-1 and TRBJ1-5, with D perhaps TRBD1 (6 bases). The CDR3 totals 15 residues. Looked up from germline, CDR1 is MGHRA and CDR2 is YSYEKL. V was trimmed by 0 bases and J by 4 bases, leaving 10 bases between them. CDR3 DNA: TGCGCCAGCAGCCAAGACGAACAGGGAAATCAGCCCCAGCATTTT. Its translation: CASSQDEQGNQPQHF.

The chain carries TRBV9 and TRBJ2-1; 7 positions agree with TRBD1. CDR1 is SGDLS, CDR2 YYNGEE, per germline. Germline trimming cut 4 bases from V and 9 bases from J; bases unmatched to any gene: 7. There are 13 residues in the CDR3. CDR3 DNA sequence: TGTGCCAGCAGCCCCGGGACAGTCTCTGAGCAGTTCTTC. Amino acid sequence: CASSPGTVSEQFF.

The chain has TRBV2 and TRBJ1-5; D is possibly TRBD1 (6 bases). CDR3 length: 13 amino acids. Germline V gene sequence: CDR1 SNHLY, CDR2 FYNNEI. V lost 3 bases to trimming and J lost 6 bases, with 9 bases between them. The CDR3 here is CASSDEGGQPQHF. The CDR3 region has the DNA TGTGCCAGCAGTGATGAAGGGGGTCAGCCCCAGCATTTT.

The CDR3, as DNA: TGTGCCGCGACAGGGACGACAGATACGCAGTATTTT. Its translation: CAATGTTDTQYF. The chain uses TRBV5-4 and TRBJ2-3; 7 nucleotides line up with TRBD1. Germline loops: CDR1 SGHNT, CDR2 YYREEE (reference sequence). Trimming at V came to 10 bases and at J to 3 bases, leaving 5 bases not matched to a gene. This CDR3 has 12 residues.

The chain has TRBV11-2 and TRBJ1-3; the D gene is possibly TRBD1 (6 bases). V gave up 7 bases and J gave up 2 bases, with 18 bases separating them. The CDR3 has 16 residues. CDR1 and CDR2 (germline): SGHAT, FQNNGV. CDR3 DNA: TGTGCCAGCACCCCTCGGGGGGCTGCTACTGGAAACACCATATATTTT. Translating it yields CASTPRGAATGNTIYF.

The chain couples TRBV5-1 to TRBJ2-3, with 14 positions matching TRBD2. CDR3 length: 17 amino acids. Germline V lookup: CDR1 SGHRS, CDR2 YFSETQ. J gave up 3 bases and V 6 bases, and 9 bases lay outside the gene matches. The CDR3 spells CASTRLAGGPLTDTQYF. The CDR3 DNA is TGCGCCAGCACCCGACTAGCGGGAGGGCCTTTGACAGATACGCAGTATTTT. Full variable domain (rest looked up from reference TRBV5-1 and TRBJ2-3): KAGVTQTPRYLIKTRGQQVTLSCSPISGHRSVSWYQQTPGQGLQFLFEYFSETQRNKGNFPGRFSGRQFSNSRSEMNVSTLELGDSALYLCASTRLAGGPLTDTQYFGPGTRLTVL.

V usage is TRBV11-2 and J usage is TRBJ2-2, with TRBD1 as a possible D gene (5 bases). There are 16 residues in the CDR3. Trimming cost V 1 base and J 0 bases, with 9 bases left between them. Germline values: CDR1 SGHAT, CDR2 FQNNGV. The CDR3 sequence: CASSLAGWANTGELFF. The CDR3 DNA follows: TGTGCCAGCAGCTTAGCAGGGTGGGCGAACACCGGGGAGCTGTTTTTT.

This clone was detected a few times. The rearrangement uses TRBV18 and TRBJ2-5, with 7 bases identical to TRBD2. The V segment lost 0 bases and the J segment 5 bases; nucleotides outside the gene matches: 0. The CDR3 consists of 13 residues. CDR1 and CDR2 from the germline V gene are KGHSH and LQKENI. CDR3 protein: CASSPPGGETQYF. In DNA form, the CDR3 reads TGTGCCAGCTCACCACCGGGAGGGGAGACCCAGTACTTC.

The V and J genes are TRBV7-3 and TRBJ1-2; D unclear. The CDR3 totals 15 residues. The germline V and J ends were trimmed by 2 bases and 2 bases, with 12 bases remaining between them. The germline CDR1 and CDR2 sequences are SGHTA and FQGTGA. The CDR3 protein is CASSLERRGNYGYTF. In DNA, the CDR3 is TGTGCCAGCAGCTTAGAGAGACGGGGAAACTATGGCTACACCTTC.

The CDR3 nucleotides are TGTGCCAGCAGTGAAGACAACACAAGGGGGGAAAAACTGTTTTTT. It specifies CASSEDNTRGEKLFF. The chain employs TRBV2 and TRBJ1-4, with a weak D call TRBD1 (6 bases). Germline CDR1 and CDR2: SNHLY and FYNNEI. The CDR3 spans 15 residues. Trimming cost V 1 base and J 8 bases, with 14 bases left between them. The full variable domain, with the rest looked up from reference TRBV2 and TRBJ1-4, is EPEVTQTPSHQVTQMGQEVILRCVPISNHLYFYWYRQILGQKVEFLVSFYNNEISEKSEIFDDQFSVERPDGSNFTLKIRSTKLEDSAMYFCASSEDNTRGEKLFFGSGTQLSVL.

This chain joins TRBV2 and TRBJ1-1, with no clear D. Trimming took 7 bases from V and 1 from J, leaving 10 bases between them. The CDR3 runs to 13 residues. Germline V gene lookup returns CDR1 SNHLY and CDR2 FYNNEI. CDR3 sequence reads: CASNQDGNTEAFF. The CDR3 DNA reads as TGTGCCAGCAATCAGGACGGGAACACTGAAGCTTTCTTT. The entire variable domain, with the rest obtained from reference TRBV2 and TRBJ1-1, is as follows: EPEVTQTPSHQVTQMGQEVILRCVPISNHLYFYWYRQILGQKVEFLVSFYNNEISEKSEIFDDQFSVERPDGSNFTLKIRSTKLEDSAMYFCASNQDGNTEAFFGQGTRLTVV.

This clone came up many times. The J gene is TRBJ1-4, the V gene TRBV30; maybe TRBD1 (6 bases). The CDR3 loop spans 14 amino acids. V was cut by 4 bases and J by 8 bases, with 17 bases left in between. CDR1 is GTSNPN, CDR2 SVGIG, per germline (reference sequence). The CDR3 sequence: CAWNTGAIGEKLFF. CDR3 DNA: TGTGCCTGGAATACGGGGGCGATAGGGGAAAAACTGTTTTTT.

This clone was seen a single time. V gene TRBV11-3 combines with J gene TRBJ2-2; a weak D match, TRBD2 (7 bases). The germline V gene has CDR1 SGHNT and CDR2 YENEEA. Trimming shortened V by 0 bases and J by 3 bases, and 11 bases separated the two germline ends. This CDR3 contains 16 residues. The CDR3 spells CASSLDWEGDTGELFF. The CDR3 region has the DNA TGTGCCAGCAGCTTAGATTGGGAGGGGGACACCGGGGAGCTGTTTTTT.

The CDR3 region is CASSLVGSYNSPLHF. CDR3 DNA sequence: TGTGCCAGCAGCTTAGTGGGGAGCTATAATTCACCCCTCCACTTT. This rearrangement joins TRBV11-2 to TRBJ1-6; D not certain. The CDR3 is made up of 15 amino acids. Germline values: CDR1 SGHAT, CDR2 FQNNGV. V was shortened by 1 base and J by 3 bases, with 7 bases between the two germline ends.

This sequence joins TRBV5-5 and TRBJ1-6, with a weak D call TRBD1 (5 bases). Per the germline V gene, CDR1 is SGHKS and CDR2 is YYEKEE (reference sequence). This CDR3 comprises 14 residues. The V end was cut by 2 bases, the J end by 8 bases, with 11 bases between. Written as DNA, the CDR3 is TGTGCCAGCAGCTTCCAGGGCACGGATTCACCCCTCCACTTT. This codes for CASSFQGTDSPLHF.